These T cell receptor beta chains were read from a single sample in a study of blood T cell repertoires in COVID-19. This table comes from immunoSEQ multiplex PCR, and its TCRdb copy is limited to in-frame clones, with some not included. The repertoire holds 150,000 to 200,000 clones, with roughly 84% as singletons. Sequences were obtained from PBMCs or T cells enriched from blood (not recorded which). The origin of the receptors is a woman between 25 and 40 years old who had been exposed to COVID-19. Both conserved end residues are part of each CDR3. Each record gives: CDR3 length, J gene, D gene, V gene, clone size, CDR3 DNA, CDR3 protein. The D gene is left open where the match is weak. Size is stated for part of the rows, as once, few or many counts, or as a class when the clone is expanded.

>16|TRBJ1-2|.|TRBV6-5|.
TGTGCCAGCAGTTACTCGTACTCCTACGGGGGTTATGGCTACACCTTC
CASSYSYSYGGYGYTF
>14|TRBJ1-1|.|TRBV19|.
TGTGCCAGTATGATCCAGGGTGACGGCACTGAAGCTTTCTTT
CASMIQGDGTEAFF
>15|TRBJ1-2|TRBD1|TRBV19|few
TGTGCCAGTACGACCGCACTGACAGGGGTCTATGGCTACACCTTC
CASTTALTGVYGYTF
>13|TRBJ1-2|.|TRBV19|.
TGTGCCAGTACGGCAGGTGAAAACTATGGCTACACCTTC
CASTAGENYGYTF
>15|TRBJ2-1|TRBD1|TRBV27|.
TGTGCCAGTTCGCGAGGGGGACAGCTCTACAATGAGCAGTTCTTC
CASSRGGQLYNEQFF
>13|TRBJ1-2|.|TRBV30|few
TGTGCCTGGAGTCGGGGGGCTAACTATGGCTACACCTTC
CAWSRGANYGYTF
>14|TRBJ2-7|TRBD1|TRBV3-1/TRBV3-2|.
TGTGCCAGCAGCCCCGGACAGGGGTCCTACGAGCAGTACTTC
CASSPGQGSYEQYF
>12|TRBJ1-1|.|TRBV7-3|.
TGTGCCAGCAGCCCCGGAGGCACTGAAGCTTTCTTT
CASSPGGTEAFF
>11|TRBJ1-6|.|TRBV28|.
TGTGCCAGCAGACAACGTTCACCCCTCCACTTT
CASRQRSPLHF
>15|TRBJ2-1|TRBD1|TRBV6-1|.
TGTGCCAGCAGTGAGTGGACAGGGACCTACAATGAGCAGTTCTTC
CASSEWTGTYNEQFF
>15|TRBJ2-7|.|TRBV5-4|.
TGTGCCAGCACCAGGGATGTATCCGCCACAGGGGAGCAGTACTTC
CASTRDVSATGEQYF
>13|TRBJ1-1|.|TRBV7-2|.
TGTGCCAGCAGCTTAGCCAGGGACTCTGAAGCTTTCTTT
CASSLARDSEAFF
>11|TRBJ1-2|.|TRBV10-2|once
TGCGCCAGCAGTGCCGGGGGTGGCTACACCTTC
CASSAGGGYTF
>13|TRBJ2-7|.|TRBV5-1|.
TGCGCCAGCAGCTTGGGACATCAGTCCGAGCAGTACTTC
CASSLGHQSEQYF
>12|TRBJ1-1|.|TRBV20-1|.
TGCAGTGCTAGTCTCAGTGACACTGAAGCTTTCTTT
CSASLSDTEAFF
>16|TRBJ1-2|.|TRBV5-1|.
TGCGCCAGCAGCGGGGCCGGGACATCAGCTAACTATGGCTACACCTTC
CASSGAGTSANYGYTF
>15|TRBJ2-3|.|TRBV10-3|.
TGTGCCATCAATGGGGGACGACAGGACACAGATACGCAGTATTTT
CAINGGRQDTDTQYF
>16|TRBJ1-2|TRBD1|TRBV29-1|few
TGCAGCGTTGAGAGGGGACAGGGCAGGGCCTTGGGCGGCTACACCTTC
CSVERGQGRALGGYTF
>16|TRBJ1-1|.|TRBV19|.
TGTGCCAGTAGTATTGGGCAGGCGGGGTGGAACACTGAAGCTTTCTTT
CASSIGQAGWNTEAFF
>14|TRBJ1-5|.|TRBV3-1/TRBV3-2|.
TGTGCCAGCAGCCAAGATTCCCGAGATCAGCCCCAGCATTTT
CASSQDSRDQPQHF
>15|TRBJ1-4|TRBD1|TRBV2|.
TGTGCCAGCAGTGTGGGACAGGCGGTCAATGAAAAACTGTTTTTT
CASSVGQAVNEKLFF
>14|TRBJ1-1|TRBD1|TRBV10-3|few
TGTGCCATCACTAAGGACAGGGGAAACACTGAAGCTTTCTTT
CAITKDRGNTEAFF
>14|TRBJ2-7|.|TRBV23-1|.
TGCGCCAGCAGTCAATCCGCAGACTCCTACGAGCAGTACTTC
CASSQSADSYEQYF
>14|TRBJ2-1|.|TRBV15|few
TGTGCCACCAGCAGAGTCCGGGAATACAATGAGCAGTTCTTC
CATSRVREYNEQFF
>15|TRBJ2-7|TRBD1|TRBV6-6|.
TGTGCCAGCAGACAGGGGGCAGGGGACCCCTACGAGCAGTACTTC
CASRQGAGDPYEQYF
>13|TRBJ2-3|.|TRBV13|.
TGTGCCAGCAGCCCCGGTCGATCGGATACGCAGTATTTT
CASSPGRSDTQYF
>15|TRBJ2-2|.|TRBV6-5|.
TGTGCCAGCAGTTACGGGACACTGAACACCGGGGAGCTGTTTTTT
CASSYGTLNTGELFF
>15|TRBJ1-5|.|TRBV2|.
TGTGCCAGCACCCAAAGCTTGGGGGGGAATCAGCCCCAGCATTTT
CASTQSLGGNQPQHF
>15|TRBJ1-6|TRBD1|TRBV7-7|once
TGTGCCAGCAGCCTCGGGACAGGGGTTGATTCACCCCTCCACTTT
CASSLGTGVDSPLHF
>13|TRBJ1-4|TRBD1|TRBV7-9|.
TGTGCCAGCACCGACAGGGTTGATGAAAAACTGTTTTTT
CASTDRVDEKLFF
>15|TRBJ2-7|TRBD2|TRBV4-2|few
TGTGCCAGCAGCCAAAACCGGGGGGGCTCCTACGAGCAGTACTTC
CASSQNRGGSYEQYF
>14|TRBJ2-5|.|TRBV7-2|.
TGTGCCAGCAAACCCGGGGGGCCCCAAGAGACCCAGTACTTC
CASKPGGPQETQYF
>17|TRBJ1-6|.|TRBV14|once
TGTGCCAGCAGCCCCGGCGCGGCAGGGAAATATAATTCACCCCTCCACTTT
CASSPGAAGKYNSPLHF
>15|TRBJ2-6|TRBD1|TRBV27|few
TGTGCCAGCACCAGACAGGGGTCTGGGGCCAACGTCCTGACTTTC
CASTRQGSGANVLTF
>14|TRBJ1-2|.|TRBV4-3|.
TGCGCCAGCAGCCAAGAGGTGATGGGGAGTGGCTACACCTTC
CASSQEVMGSGYTF
>14|TRBJ2-1|TRBD1|TRBV7-9|.
TGTGCCAGCAGCCTCCCGGGACAGGGAAAGGAGCAGTTCTTC
CASSLPGQGKEQFF
>16|TRBJ2-7|TRBD2|TRBV24-1|.
TGTGCCACCAGTGATTTAATGCCTAGCGGGGATAGCGAGCAGTACTTC
CATSDLMPSGDSEQYF
>14|TRBJ1-5|.|TRBV18|.
TGTGCCAGCTCACCCCACCCCAGGGGTCAGCCCCAGCATTTT
CASSPHPRGQPQHF
>14|TRBJ2-7|TRBD1|TRBV27|.
TGTGCCAGCAGTTTATTGACAGGGATGTACGAGCAGTACTTC
CASSLLTGMYEQYF
>15|TRBJ2-7|.|TRBV9|.
TGTGCCAGCAGCGTAGAGGGACACCCCTCCTACGAGCAGTACTTC
CASSVEGHPSYEQYF
>15|TRBJ2-1|TRBD1|TRBV5-1|.
TGCGCCAGCAGCCAAGGACAGGGGTCCTACAATGAGCAGTTCTTC
CASSQGQGSYNEQFF
>13|TRBJ2-2|TRBD1|TRBV19|.
TGTGCCAGTGGGACAGGGGACCCCGGGGAGCTGTTTTTT
CASGTGDPGELFF
>15|TRBJ1-1|.|TRBV18|once
TGTGCCAGCTCCGTCGGACAACTAATGAACACTGAAGCTTTCTTT
CASSVGQLMNTEAFF
>17|TRBJ2-5|TRBD1|TRBV4-1|.
TGCGCCAGCAGCCAAGAAGGCGGGACAGGGGGTAGAGAGACCCAGTACTTC
CASSQEGGTGGRETQYF
>13|TRBJ1-2|TRBD1|TRBV10-2|.
TGCGCCAGCAGTGGACAGGGAAACTATGGCTACACCTTC
CASSGQGNYGYTF
>18|TRBJ2-4|.|TRBV21-1|.
TGTGCCAGCAGCAAAGCGGGGACAGGTGCCCAGCCTGGGGACATTCAGTACTTC
CASSKAGTGAQPGDIQYF
>15|TRBJ2-1|.|TRBV6-5|.
TGTGCCAGCAGCCCCCGCGGGCGGACTTACAATGAGCAGTTCTTC
CASSPRGRTYNEQFF
>14|TRBJ1-4|.|TRBV5-4|few
TGTGCCAGCAGCCCTGGAGGGGCTAATGAAAAACTGTTTTTT
CASSPGGANEKLFF
>15|TRBJ1-6|.|TRBV6-5|.
TGTGCCAGCAGTTTGGGACACCTATATAATTCACCCCTCCACTTT
CASSLGHLYNSPLHF
>17|TRBJ2-7|.|TRBV5-6|.
TGTGCCAGCAGCTTGGTCGGGGGACCCACCCCTCTACGCGAGCAGTACTTC
CASSLVGGPTPLREQYF
>14|TRBJ2-1|.|TRBV7-9|.
TGTGCCAGCAGTCTCGGACAGTCCTACAATGAGCAGTTCTTC
CASSLGQSYNEQFF
>14|TRBJ1-1|TRBD1|TRBV6-5|.
TGTGCCAGCAGACCGGGACAGGGGGGAACTGAAGCTTTCTTT
CASRPGQGGTEAFF
>12|TRBJ1-2|TRBD1|TRBV20-1|.
TGCAGTGCTAGTGAGACAGGGTTAGGCTACACCTTC
CSASETGLGYTF
>13|TRBJ2-5|.|TRBV3-1/TRBV3-2|.
TGTGCCAGCAGCCAACCTGGCGGGGAGACCCAGTACTTC
CASSQPGGETQYF